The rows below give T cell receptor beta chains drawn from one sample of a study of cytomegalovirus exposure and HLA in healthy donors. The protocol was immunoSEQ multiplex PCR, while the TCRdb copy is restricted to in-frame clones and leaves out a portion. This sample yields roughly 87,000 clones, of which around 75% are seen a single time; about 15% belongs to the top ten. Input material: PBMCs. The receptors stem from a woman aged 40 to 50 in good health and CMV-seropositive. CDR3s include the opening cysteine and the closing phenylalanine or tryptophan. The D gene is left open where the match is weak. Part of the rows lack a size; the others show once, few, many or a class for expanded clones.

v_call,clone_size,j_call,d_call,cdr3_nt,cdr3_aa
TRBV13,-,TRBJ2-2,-,TGTGCCAGCAGCTTAGGTGGGGCGACCGGGGAGCTGTTTTTT,CASSLGGATGELFF
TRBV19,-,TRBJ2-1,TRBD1,TGTGCCAGTAGTAGGACAGGGAGCAATGAGCAGTTCTTC,CASSRTGSNEQFF
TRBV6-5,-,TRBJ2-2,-,TGTGCCAGCAGTTACTCGAGGCCGAACACCGGGGAGCTGTTTTTT,CASSYSRPNTGELFF
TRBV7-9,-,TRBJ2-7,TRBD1,TGTGCCAGCAGCGTGGGGGCAGGGGGCTACGAGCAGTACTTC,CASSVGAGGYEQYF
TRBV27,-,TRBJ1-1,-,TGTGCCAGCAGTTTACCGGACCCCGTGGAGGTTTTCTTT,CASSLPDPVEVFF
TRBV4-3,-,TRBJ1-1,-,TGCGTCCAGCATACAGTTCACCTTAATAACACTGAAGCTTTCTTT,CVQHTVHLNNTEAFF
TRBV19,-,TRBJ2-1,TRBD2,TGTGCCAGTAGTATAACTAGCGGGGGGTTTGAGCAGTTCTTC,CASSITSGGFEQFF
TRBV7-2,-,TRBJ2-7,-,TGTGCCAGCAGCACCACAGGGGGGAGGGTGAGCTACGAGCAGTACTTC,CASSTTGGRVSYEQYF
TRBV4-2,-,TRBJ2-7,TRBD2,TGTGCCAGCAGCCAAGATCTGGGGACTAGCGGGAGTCAGTACTTC,CASSQDLGTSGSQYF
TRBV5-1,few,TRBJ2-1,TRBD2,TGCGCCAGCGCCAATCTAGCGGGGGCCTACAATGAGCAGTTCTTC,CASANLAGAYNEQFF
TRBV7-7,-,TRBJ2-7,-,TGTGCTAGCAGCCCCCTAGGAGACTCCTACGAGCAGTACTTC,CASSPLGDSYEQYF
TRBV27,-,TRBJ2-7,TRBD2,TGTGCCAGCAGACGAGCGGGAGCAGGTATCGACGAGCAGTACTTC,CASRRAGAGIDEQYF
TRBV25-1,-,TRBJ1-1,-,TGTGCCAGCAGTGATCGGGTGAACACTGAAGCTTTCTTT,CASSDRVNTEAFF
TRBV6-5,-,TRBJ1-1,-,TGTGCCAGCAGTTACGTCCCCAAGAGGGAAGCTTTCTTT,CASSYVPKREAFF